This TCR beta chain is drawn from a study of blood T cell repertoires in COVID-19. Overall study context: The United States, Italy and Spain were the sources of the acute and convalescent COVID-19 samples. The cDNA or gDNA used as material had been derived from T cells, B-cell-depleted T cells, or PBMCs.

The germline V gene has CDR1 SGHTA and CDR2 FQGNSA. The CDR3 length is 15 residues. Trimming took 5 bases from V and 5 from J; bases not matched to a gene: 7. Libraries were prepared by immunoSEQ multiplex PCR; TCRdb keeps only in-frame clonotypes and omits some of them. This sample has about 87,000 clones, with approximately 86% found just once. A Seattle source enrolled patients during active infection and followed them longitudinally. The source of this sequence is an elderly woman with COVID-19, enrolled during active disease. The chain combines TRBV7-2 with TRBJ2-2, with TRBD2 identical over 8 bases. Sequenced input: peripheral blood. In DNA, the CDR3 is TGTGCCAGCAGCCCCGTCAGCGGGGGAACCGGGGAGCTGTTTTTT. As protein: CASSPVSGGTGELFF.